Listed below are T cell receptor beta chains from one sample, sequenced in a study of graft-versus-host responses after intestinal transplantation. Clones were read by immunoSEQ multiplex PCR, and TCRdb kept only the in-frame ones, dropping some. This table holds 75,000 to 100,000 clones, about 82% found once. The sample here was PBMCs, taken 255 days after intestinal transplant. The receptor source for this set is a human patient who received an intestinal transplant, so some T cells may come from the graft donor. CDR3s include the opening cysteine and the closing phenylalanine or tryptophan. The D gene is left open where the match is weak. Clone size is stated in some rows and not others, as once, few, many or a class when expanded.

J	size	V	D	DNA	CDR3
TRBJ2-1	.	TRBV13	.	TGTGCCAGCAGCTTAGCTCACCTAACGGAGTACAATGAGCAGTTCTTC	CASSLAHLTEYNEQFF
TRBJ1-6	.	TRBV9	.	TGTGCCAGCAGCGCTACTCTGACAGTTAATTCACCCCTCCACTTT	CASSATLTVNSPLHF
TRBJ2-1	.	TRBV4-2	TRBD2	TGTGCCAGCAGCCAAGATGGGGGGACTAGCCGGAGCGATGAGCAGTTCTTC	CASSQDGGTSRSDEQFF
TRBJ2-3	.	TRBV5-4	.	TGTGCCAGCAGCGGGGCCTTGAGGGGGCGGGACACAGATACGCAGTATTTT	CASSGALRGRDTDTQYF
TRBJ2-3	.	TRBV4-2	TRBD2	TGTGCCAGCAGCATGTACTCCGGGACTAGCGGGGTCACAGATACGCAGTATTTT	CASSMYSGTSGVTDTQYF
TRBJ1-2	few	TRBV5-1	.	TGCGCCAGCAGCTTGGCCTTGGGGGACTATGGCTACACCTTC	CASSLALGDYGYTF
TRBJ1-3	few	TRBV6-6	.	TGTGCCAGCAGTTACGGAAACACCATATATTTT	CASSYGNTIYF
TRBJ1-1	.	TRBV5-4	.	TGTGCCAGCAGCAGCTCAGGGGCCGGGAACACTGAAGCTTTCTTT	CASSSSGAGNTEAFF
TRBJ1-4	.	TRBV11-2	.	TGTGCCAGCAGCTTAGCTCCCGTGACAACGAATGAAAAACTGTTTTTT	CASSLAPVTTNEKLFF
TRBJ2-7	.	TRBV11-2	.	TGTGCCAGCAGCACCGGGACGCGCGAGCAGTACTTC	CASSTGTREQYF
TRBJ2-1	.	TRBV6-5	.	TGTGCCAGCACCGACCGGGGACGGTCGATGGAACAGTTCTTC	CASTDRGRSMEQFF
TRBJ1-2	.	TRBV5-1	.	TGCGCCAGCAGCTCGGACAGCGACTATGGCTACACCTTC	CASSSDSDYGYTF
TRBJ2-1	once	TRBV4-1	TRBD2	TGCGCCAGCAGCCAAGAAAGATTAGCGGGAGTACGGGCCTCCTACAATGAGCAGTTCTTC	CASSQERLAGVRASYNEQFF
TRBJ2-2	.	TRBV29-1	TRBD2	TGCAGCGTCGCACCCGGGACTAGCGGCCCCAACGGGGAGCTGTTTTTT	CSVAPGTSGPNGELFF
TRBJ1-6	.	TRBV6-5	TRBD1	TGTGCCAGCACTCCGCTGGACAGGGTAGATTCACCCCTCCACTTT	CASTPLDRVDSPLHF
TRBJ2-6	.	TRBV27	.	TGTGCCAGCAGTTCTAGGGGTGACGGGGCCAACGTCCTGACTTTC	CASSSRGDGANVLTF
TRBJ2-7	.	TRBV7-8	TRBD2	TGTGCCAGCAGCTTATTACTAGCGGGTCATGAATCCTACGAGCAGTACTTC	CASSLLLAGHESYEQYF
TRBJ2-1	.	TRBV21-1	.	TGTGCCAGCAGCAAGTCCCGGGGGCAGTTCTTC	CASSKSRGQFF
TRBJ1-1	.	TRBV30	TRBD1	TGTGCCTGGAGGCGTGGGACAGAAATGAACACTGAAGCTTTCTTT	CAWRRGTEMNTEAFF
TRBJ1-5	once	TRBV6-5	.	TGTGCCAGCAGTGAATATGGTCAGCCCCAGCATTTT	CASSEYGQPQHF
TRBJ1-2	once	TRBV2	.	TGTGCCAGCATTGGGCAGGGGAGAGGCTACACCTTC	CASIGQGRGYTF
TRBJ2-2	.	TRBV25-1	.	TGTGCCAGCAGCGTGGGACGAGACACCGGGGAGCTGTTTTTT	CASSVGRDTGELFF
TRBJ1-3	.	TRBV4-1	.	TGCGCCAGCAGCCAAGGGGCCACTGTATCTGGAAACACCATATATTTT	CASSQGATVSGNTIYF
TRBJ1-6	.	TRBV6-1	.	TGTGCCAGCAGTGAAGCCCGCCCACCCCTCCACTTT	CASSEARPPLHF
TRBJ1-5	.	TRBV19	TRBD1	TGTGCCAGTAGTATGGGGGACAGAAATCAGCCCCAGCATTTT	CASSMGDRNQPQHF
TRBJ2-3	.	TRBV7-3	TRBD1	TGTGCCAGCAGCTCGGGACAGAGCGGAGATACGCAGTATTTT	CASSSGQSGDTQYF
TRBJ2-1	.	TRBV4-2	.	TGTGCCAGCAGCCAAGAGGGGACCTCCTCGGGACAGTTCTTC	CASSQEGTSSGQFF
TRBJ2-4	once	TRBV19	.	TGTGCCAGTAGTATAGGGAACCAGAAGGCAAACATTCAGTACTTC	CASSIGNQKANIQYF
TRBJ1-5	.	TRBV7-8	.	TGTGCCAGCAGCTTAGCGCTAACCAGGAATCAGCCCCAGCATTTT	CASSLALTRNQPQHF
TRBJ2-5	once	TRBV28	TRBD2	TGTGCCAGCAGTTTATGGGGTACCCGGGGGGGCGGTGAGACCCAGTACTTC	CASSLWGTRGGGETQYF
TRBJ2-1	.	TRBV7-6	TRBD2	TGTGCCAGCAGCTTAGGGGCGGGAGATGGAAATGAGCAGTTCTTC	CASSLGAGDGNEQFF
TRBJ2-1	.	TRBV28	.	TGTGCCAGCAGTTTTATTACCGGGCCCTCCTACAATGAGCAGTTCTTC	CASSFITGPSYNEQFF
TRBJ2-3	.	TRBV6-1	TRBD1	TGTGCCAGCAGTGTACAGGGGGGCAGCACAGATACGCAGTATTTT	CASSVQGGSTDTQYF
TRBJ2-1	.	TRBV28	.	TGTGCCAGCAGCCCCACCGGGGATGAGCAGTTCTTC	CASSPTGDEQFF
TRBJ2-1	.	TRBV4-1	.	TGCGCCAGCAGCCAAGAGCAGGAGCAGTTCTTC	CASSQEQEQFF
TRBJ2-7	.	TRBV28	TRBD2	TGTGCCAGCAGTTTAGGAGCGGGAGGGCCGAGGTACTACGAGCAGTACTTC	CASSLGAGGPRYYEQYF
TRBJ1-2	.	TRBV28	TRBD1	TGTGCCAGCAGTTCACCGGGACAGGTTTGGGTCTACACCTTC	CASSSPGQVWVYTF
TRBJ1-4	once	TRBV5-1	.	TGCGCCAGCAGCTTGGGCGGGGGCGGAACTAATGAAAAACTGTTTTTT	CASSLGGGGTNEKLFF
TRBJ1-1	.	TRBV2	.	TGTGCCAGCAGTGAAGCGTTGGGGGTGAACACTGAAGCTTTCTTT	CASSEALGVNTEAFF
TRBJ1-1	once	TRBV28	.	TGTGCCAGCAGTTTACCTGGGGGCACTGAAGCTTTCTTT	CASSLPGGTEAFF
TRBJ2-3	once	TRBV10-3	TRBD1	TGTGCCATCAGTGAAGGACAGGGCGCAGATACGCAGTATTTT	CAISEGQGADTQYF
TRBJ1-1	few	TRBV19	TRBD1	TGTGCCAGTAGTTTAATGACAGGGGGCCCGAGAACGAACACTGAAGCTTTCTTT	CASSLMTGGPRTNTEAFF
TRBJ2-7	.	TRBV30	.	TGTGCCTGGAACAAACCACGGGGGCAGTACTTC	CAWNKPRGQYF
TRBJ2-5	few	TRBV19	TRBD1	TGTGCCAGTAGTACCGGGACAGGGCCGGAGACCCAGTACTTC	CASSTGTGPETQYF